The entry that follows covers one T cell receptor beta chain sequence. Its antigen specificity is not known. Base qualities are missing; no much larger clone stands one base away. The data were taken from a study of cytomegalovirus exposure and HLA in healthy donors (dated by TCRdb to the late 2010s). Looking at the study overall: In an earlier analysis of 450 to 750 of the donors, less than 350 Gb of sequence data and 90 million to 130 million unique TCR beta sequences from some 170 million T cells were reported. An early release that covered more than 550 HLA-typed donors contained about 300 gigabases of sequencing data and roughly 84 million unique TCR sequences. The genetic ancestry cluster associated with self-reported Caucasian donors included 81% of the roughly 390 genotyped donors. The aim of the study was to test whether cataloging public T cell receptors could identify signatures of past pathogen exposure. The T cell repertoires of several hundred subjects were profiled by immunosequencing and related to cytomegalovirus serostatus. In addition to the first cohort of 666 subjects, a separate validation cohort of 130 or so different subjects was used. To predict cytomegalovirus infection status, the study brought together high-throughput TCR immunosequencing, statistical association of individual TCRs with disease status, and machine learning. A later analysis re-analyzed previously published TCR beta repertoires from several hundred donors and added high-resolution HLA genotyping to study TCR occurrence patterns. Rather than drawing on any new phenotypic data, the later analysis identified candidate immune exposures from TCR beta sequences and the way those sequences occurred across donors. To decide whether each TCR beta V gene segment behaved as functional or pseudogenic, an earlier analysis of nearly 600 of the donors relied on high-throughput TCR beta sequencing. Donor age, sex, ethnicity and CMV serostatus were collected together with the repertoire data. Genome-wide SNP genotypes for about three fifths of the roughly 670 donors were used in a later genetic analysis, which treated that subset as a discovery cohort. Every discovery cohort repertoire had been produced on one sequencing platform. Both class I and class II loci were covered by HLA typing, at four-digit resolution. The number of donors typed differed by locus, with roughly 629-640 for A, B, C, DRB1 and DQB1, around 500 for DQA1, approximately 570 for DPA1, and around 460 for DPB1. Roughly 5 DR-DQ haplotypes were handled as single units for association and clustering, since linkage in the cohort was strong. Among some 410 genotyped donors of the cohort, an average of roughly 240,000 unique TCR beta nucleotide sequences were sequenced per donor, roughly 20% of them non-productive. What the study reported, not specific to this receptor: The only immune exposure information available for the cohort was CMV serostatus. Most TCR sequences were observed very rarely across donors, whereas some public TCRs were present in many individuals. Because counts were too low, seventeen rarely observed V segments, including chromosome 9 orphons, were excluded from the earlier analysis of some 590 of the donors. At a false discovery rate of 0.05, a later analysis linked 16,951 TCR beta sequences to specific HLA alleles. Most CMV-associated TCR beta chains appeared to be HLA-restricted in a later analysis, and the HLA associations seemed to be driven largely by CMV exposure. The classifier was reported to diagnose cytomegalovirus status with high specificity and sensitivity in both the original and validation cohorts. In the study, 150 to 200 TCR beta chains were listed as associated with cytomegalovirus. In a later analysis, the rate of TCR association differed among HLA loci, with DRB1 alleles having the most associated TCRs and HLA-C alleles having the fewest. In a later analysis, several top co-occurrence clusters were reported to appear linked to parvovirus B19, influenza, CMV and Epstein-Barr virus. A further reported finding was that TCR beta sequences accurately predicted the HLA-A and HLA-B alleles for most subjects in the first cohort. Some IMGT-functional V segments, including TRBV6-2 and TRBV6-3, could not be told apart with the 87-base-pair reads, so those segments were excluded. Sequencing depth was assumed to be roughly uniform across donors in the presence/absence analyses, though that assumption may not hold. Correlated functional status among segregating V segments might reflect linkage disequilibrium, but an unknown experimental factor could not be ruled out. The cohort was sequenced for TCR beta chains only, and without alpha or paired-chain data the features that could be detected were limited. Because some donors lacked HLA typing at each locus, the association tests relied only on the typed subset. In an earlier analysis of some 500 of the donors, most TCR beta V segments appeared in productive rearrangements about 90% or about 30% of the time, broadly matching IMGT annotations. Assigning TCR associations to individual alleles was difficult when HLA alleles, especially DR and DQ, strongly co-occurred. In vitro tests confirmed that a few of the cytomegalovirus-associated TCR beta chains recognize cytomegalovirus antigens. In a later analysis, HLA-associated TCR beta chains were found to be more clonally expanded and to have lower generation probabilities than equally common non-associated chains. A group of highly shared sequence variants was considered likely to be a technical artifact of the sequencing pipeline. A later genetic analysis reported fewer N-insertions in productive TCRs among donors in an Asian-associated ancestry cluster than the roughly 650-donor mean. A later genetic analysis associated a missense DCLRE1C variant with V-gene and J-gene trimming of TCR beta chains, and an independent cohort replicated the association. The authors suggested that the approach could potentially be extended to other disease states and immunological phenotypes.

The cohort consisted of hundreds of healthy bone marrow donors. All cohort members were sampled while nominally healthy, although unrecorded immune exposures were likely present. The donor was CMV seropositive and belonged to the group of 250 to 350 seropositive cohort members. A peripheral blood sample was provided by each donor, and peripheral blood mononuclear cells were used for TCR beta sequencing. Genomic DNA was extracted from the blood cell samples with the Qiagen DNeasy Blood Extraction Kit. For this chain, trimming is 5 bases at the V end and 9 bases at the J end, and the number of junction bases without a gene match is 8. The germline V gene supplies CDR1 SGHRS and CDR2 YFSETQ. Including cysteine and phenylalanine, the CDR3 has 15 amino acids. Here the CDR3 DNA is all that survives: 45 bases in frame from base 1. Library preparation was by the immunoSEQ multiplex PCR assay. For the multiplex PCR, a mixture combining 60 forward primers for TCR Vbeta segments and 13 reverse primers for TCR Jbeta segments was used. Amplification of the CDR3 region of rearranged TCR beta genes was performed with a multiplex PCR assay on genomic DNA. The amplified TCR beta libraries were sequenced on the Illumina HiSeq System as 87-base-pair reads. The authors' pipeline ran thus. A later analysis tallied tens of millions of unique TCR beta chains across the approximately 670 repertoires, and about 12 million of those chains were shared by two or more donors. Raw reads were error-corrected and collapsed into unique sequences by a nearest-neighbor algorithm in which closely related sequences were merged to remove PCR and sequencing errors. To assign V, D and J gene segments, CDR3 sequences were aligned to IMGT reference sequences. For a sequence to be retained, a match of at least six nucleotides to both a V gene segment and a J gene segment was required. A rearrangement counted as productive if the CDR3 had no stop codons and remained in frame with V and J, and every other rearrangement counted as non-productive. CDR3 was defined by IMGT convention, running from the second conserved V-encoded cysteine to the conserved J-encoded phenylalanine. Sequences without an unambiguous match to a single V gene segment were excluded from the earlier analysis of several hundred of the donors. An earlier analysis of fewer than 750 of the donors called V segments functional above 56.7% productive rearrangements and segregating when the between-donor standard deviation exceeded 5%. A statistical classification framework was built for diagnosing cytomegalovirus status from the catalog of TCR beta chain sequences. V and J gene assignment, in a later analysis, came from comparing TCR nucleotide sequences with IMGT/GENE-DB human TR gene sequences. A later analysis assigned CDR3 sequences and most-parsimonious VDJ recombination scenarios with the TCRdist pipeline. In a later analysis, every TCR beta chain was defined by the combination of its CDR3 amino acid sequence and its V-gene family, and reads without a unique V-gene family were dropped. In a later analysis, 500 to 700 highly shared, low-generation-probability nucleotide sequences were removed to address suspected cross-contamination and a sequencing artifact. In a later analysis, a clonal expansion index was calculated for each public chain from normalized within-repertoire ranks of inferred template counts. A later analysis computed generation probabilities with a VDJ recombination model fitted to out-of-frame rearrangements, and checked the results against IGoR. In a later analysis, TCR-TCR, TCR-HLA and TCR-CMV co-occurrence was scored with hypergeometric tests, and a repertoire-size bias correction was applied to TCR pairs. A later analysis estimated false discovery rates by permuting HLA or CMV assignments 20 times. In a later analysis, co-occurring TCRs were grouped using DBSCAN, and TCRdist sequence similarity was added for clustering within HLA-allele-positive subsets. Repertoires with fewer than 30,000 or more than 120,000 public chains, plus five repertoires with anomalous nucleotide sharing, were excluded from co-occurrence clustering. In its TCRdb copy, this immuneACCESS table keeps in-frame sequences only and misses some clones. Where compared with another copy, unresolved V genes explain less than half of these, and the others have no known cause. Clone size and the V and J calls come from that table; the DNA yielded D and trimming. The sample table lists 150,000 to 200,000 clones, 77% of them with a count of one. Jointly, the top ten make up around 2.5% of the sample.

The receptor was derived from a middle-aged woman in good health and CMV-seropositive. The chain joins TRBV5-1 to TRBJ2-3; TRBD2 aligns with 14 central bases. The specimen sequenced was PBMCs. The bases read TGCGCCAGCAGTATGGGACTAGCGGGAGAAGGCACGCAGTATTTT. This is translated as CASSMGLAGEGTQYF.